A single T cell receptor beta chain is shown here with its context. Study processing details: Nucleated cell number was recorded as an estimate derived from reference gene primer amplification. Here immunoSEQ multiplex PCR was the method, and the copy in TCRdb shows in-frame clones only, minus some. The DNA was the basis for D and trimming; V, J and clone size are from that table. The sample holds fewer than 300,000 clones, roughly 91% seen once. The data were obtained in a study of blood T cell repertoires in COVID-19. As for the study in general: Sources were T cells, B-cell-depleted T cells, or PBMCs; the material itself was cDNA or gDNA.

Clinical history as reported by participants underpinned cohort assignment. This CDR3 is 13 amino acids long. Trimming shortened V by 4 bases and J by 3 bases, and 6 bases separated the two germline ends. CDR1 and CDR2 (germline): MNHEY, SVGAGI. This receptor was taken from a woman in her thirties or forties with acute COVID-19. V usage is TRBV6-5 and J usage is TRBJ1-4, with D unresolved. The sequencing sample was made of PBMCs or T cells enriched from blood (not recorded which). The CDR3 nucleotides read TGTGCCAGCAGTTTCACTTCTAATGAAAAACTGTTTTTT. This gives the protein CASSFTSNEKLFF.